Following are 9 T cell receptor beta chains from one sample sequenced in a study of T cells expressing NK-cell markers. TCRdb re-called the 5' RACE reads and shows each CDR3 protein once, DNA omitted. The table lists 140,000 or so distinct CDR3 sequences. The sequenced sample consisted of blood T cells: a sorted CD56 or NKG2C T cell subset, CD4+ or CD8+ T cells, or bulk PBMC T cells (not recorded which). The receptors come from a young man in good health.

The CDR3 reads CASSLDGSSGANVLTF. The chain has TRBV7-9 and TRBJ2-6. The germline V gene encodes CDR1 SEHNR and CDR2 FQNEAQ (reference sequence). This CDR3 has 16 amino acids.

The gene calls are TRBV27 and TRBJ1-1. The CDR3 has 14 residues. Germline-derived CDR1 and CDR2 are MNHEY and SMNVEV (reference sequence). Here the CDR3 reads CASSFLGGVAEAFF.

The chain employs TRBV18 and TRBJ2-6; no DNA is available, so the TRBD1 call from TCRdb remains unchecked. The CDR3 covers 19 residues. Germline lookup yields CDR1 KGHSH and CDR2 LQKENI. The CDR3 loop reads CASSPGTGQEFSGANVLTF.

V and J are TRBV28 and TRBJ1-5; no DNA is available, so the TRBD1 call from TCRdb remains unchecked. Germline V gives CDR1 MDHEN, CDR2 SYDVKM. This CDR3 comprises 14 residues. The chain's CDR3 is CASSDGTGNQPQHF.

The CDR3 here is CASSDGLGNTIYF. The chain combines TRBV25-1 with TRBJ1-3. Germline values: CDR1 MGHDK, CDR2 SYGVNS. The CDR3 covers 13 residues.

J is TRBJ2-2 and V is TRBV15. Germline CDR1 and CDR2: LNHNV and YYDKDF (reference sequence). The CDR3 spans 15 residues. The CDR3 region is CATSRPEAGSGELFF.

V and J are TRBV2 and TRBJ2-1; TCRdb's D call, TRBD1, is unchecked because there is no DNA. CDR3 length equals 11 residues. Germline lookup yields CDR1 SNHLY and CDR2 FYNNEI. CDR3 protein: CARDRVNEQFF.

The V call is TRBV27, the J call TRBJ2-3; absent DNA, TCRdb's TRBD1 call cannot be checked. CDR1 MNHEY and CDR2 SMNVEV come from the germline V gene (reference sequence). The CDR3 runs 14 residues. The chain's CDR3 is CASSKLQGSDTQYF.

The chain uses TRBV7-9 and TRBJ2-2; the TRBD2 assignment by TCRdb is unverifiable without DNA. Germline-derived CDR1 and CDR2 are SEHNR and FQNEAQ (reference sequence). The CDR3 has 16 residues. CDR3: CASSSGLLANTGELFF. Looking up the rest from reference TRBV7-9 and TRBJ2-2 gives the full variable domain: DTGVSQNPRHKITKRGQNVTFRCDPISEHNRLYWYRQTLGQGPEFLTYFQNEAQLEKSRLLSDRFSAERPKGSFSTLEIQRTEQGDSAMYLCASSSGLLANTGELFFGEGSRLTVL.